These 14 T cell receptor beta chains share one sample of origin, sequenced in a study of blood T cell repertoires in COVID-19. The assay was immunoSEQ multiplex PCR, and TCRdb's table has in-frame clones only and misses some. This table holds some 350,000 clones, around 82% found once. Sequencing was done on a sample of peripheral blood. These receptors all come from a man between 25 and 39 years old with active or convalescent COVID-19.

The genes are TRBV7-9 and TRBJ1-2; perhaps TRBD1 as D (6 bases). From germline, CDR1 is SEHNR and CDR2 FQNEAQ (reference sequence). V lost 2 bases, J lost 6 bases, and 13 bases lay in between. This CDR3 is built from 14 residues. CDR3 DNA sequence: TGTGCCAGCAGCTTATTGACAGGAGGTAATGGCTACACCTTC. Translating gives CASSLLTGGNGYTF.

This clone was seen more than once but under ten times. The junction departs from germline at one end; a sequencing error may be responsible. In DNA form, the CDR3 reads TGTGCCAGCAGCACTGGACTATCCTACAAAGAGCAGTTCTTC. Translation: CASSTGLSYKEQFF. The V call is TRBV3-1 (or the pseudogene TRBV3-2), the J call TRBJ2-1; the D gene is possibly TRBD2 (6 bases). The CDR3 contains 14 residues. CDR1 is LGHDT and CDR2 is YNNKEL in the germline V gene (reference sequence).

Written as DNA, the CDR3 is TGCGCCAGCAGCTTGGATACAGGGGCGAATGAAAAACTGTTTTTT. Amino acid sequence: CASSLDTGANEKLFF. The chain couples TRBV5-1 to TRBJ1-4; the match to TRBD1 covers 7 bases. Germline V CDR1 and CDR2: SGHRS, YFSETQ. V was clipped by 0 bases and J by 5 bases; unmatched bases: 4. The CDR3 has 15 residues.

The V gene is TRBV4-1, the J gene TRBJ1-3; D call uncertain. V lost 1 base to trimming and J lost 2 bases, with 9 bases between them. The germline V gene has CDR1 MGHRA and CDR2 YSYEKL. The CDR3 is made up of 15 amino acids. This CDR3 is CASSQVGTTGNTIYF. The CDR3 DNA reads TGCGCCAGCAGCCAAGTTGGTACAACTGGAAACACCATATATTTT.

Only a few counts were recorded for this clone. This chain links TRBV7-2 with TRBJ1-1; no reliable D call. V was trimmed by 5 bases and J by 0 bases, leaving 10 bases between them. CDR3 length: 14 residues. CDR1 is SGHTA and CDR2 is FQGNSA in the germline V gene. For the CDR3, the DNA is TGTGCCAGCAGCCCCTACTCGTTGAACACTGAAGCTTTCTTT. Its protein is CASSPYSLNTEAFF.

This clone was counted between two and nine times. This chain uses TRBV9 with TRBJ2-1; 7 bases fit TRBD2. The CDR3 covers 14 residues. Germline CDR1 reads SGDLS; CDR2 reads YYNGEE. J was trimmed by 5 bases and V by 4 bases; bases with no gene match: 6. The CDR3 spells CASSLAASHNEQFF. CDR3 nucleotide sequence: TGTGCCAGCAGCCTAGCGGCTAGCCACAATGAGCAGTTCTTC.

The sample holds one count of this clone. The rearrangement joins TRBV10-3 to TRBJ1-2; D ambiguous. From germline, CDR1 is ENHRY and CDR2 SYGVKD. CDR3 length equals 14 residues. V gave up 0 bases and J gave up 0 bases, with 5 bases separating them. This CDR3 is CAISESRSNYGYTF. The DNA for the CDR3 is TGTGCCATCAGTGAGTCTCGGTCTAACTATGGCTACACCTTC.

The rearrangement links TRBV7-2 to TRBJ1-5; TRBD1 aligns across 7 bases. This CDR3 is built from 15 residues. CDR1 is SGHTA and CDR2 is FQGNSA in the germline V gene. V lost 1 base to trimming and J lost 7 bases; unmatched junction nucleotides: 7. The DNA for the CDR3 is TGTGCCAGCAGCTTAGGCTCTACAGGGGACCAGCCCCAGCATTTT. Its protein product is CASSLGSTGDQPQHF.

CDR3 sequence: CASSKGSSGANVLTF. The CDR3 coding sequence is TGTGCCAGTAGTAAAGGGAGCTCTGGGGCCAACGTCCTGACTTTC. The chain combines TRBV19 with TRBJ2-6; D perhaps matches TRBD2 (5 bases). The CDR3 is made up of 15 amino acids. V lost 4 bases to trimming and J lost 0 bases, with 7 bases between them. Germline lookup yields CDR1 LNHDA and CDR2 SQIVND (reference sequence).

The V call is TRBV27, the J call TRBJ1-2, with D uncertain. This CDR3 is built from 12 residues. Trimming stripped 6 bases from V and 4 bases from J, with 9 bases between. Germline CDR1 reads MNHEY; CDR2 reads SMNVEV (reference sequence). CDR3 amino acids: CASRGGGYGYTF. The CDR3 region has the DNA TGTGCCAGCAGAGGAGGAGGCTATGGCTACACCTTC.

CDR3 in amino acids: CASSRGQGSNYGYTF. DNA of the CDR3: TGTGCCAGCAGCCGGGGACAGGGTTCTAACTATGGCTACACCTTC. The rearrangement uses TRBV7-8 and TRBJ1-2, with 9 bases matching TRBD1. CDR1 is SGHVS, CDR2 FQNEAQ, per germline. The CDR3 loop spans 15 amino acids. V lost 5 bases, J lost 0 bases, and 4 bases stayed unmatched.

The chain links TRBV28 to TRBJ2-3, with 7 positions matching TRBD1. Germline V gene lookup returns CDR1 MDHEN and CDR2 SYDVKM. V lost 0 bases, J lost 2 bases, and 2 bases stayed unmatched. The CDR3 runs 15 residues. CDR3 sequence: CASSLWTGNTDTQYF. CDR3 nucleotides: TGTGCCAGCAGTTTATGGACAGGGAACACAGATACGCAGTATTTT.

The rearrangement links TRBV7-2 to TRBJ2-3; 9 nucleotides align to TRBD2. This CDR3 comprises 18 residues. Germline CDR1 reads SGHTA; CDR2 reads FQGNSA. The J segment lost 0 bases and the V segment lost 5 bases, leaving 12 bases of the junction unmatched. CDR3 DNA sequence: TGTGCCAGCAGCCTACTTAGCGGGGGTACCGCTAGCACAGATACGCAGTATTTT. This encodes CASSLLSGGTASTDTQYF.

CDR3 region: CASSKGTGPHQPQHF. CDR3 coding DNA: TGTGCCAGTAGTAAAGGCACAGGGCCCCATCAGCCCCAGCATTTT. The chain has TRBV19 and TRBJ1-5, with D maybe TRBD1 (6 bases). Germline V gene sequence: CDR1 LNHDA, CDR2 SQIVND (reference sequence). Trimming left V 4 bases short and J 5 bases short, with 15 bases between. This CDR3 has 15 amino acids.